This TCR beta chain was captured by sequencing in a study of shared clonotypes between healthy human individuals. The study, taken as a whole, reports: Sequencing depth was predicted to influence how clonotypes are shared among donors.

The length of the CDR3 is 17 residues. The germline CDR1 and CDR2 sequences are LNHDA and SQIVND (reference sequence). Deletions cut 2 bases from V and 3 bases from J, with 19 bases between. Profiled with immunoSEQ multiplex PCR; TCRdb holds only in-frame clones, not every one. This table has 490,000 or so clones, 79% appearing once. For unsorted samples, genomic DNA was extracted from tens of millions of PBMCs. This clone was found once. Its antigen is currently unknown. The sequence came from a woman in her forties in good health. Some clones in this sample may be carry-over from other donors' samples. The sequenced sample was PBMCs. The chain employs TRBV19 and TRBJ1-1; D not certain. The CDR3 DNA sequence: TGTGCCAGTAGTATATTTTCGTACAGACCTTGGGACACTGAAGCTTTCTTT. Encoded protein: CASSIFSYRPWDTEAFF.